This T cell receptor (beta chain) was retrieved from a study of tumor-infiltrating lymphocytes in primary liver carcinoma. About the research overall: Sample counts of productive TCRbeta reads spanned roughly 3.65 to 8 million; these counts were similar across tissue types.

There are a few counts of this clonotype. A junction end diverges from the germline sequence, so it may reflect a read error. Unsorted bulk tissue (roughly 20-31 mg) underwent RNA and DNA co-extraction. Uniformly, tumor samples exhibited a viable tumor cell fraction exceeding 80%. Making TCR beta cDNA involved roughly 0.55 ug total RNA and a constant-region primer. Slightly modified ARM-PCR, run as three nested multiplex PCR rounds, produced the TCR beta libraries. MiXCR, applied by TCRdb to the multiplex PCR reads, yields one record per CDR3 protein. The data show 55,000 to 65,000 distinct CDR3 sequences, with about two thirds seen just once and 57% held by the top ten. The origin of this receptor is a man aged 40-55 years with primary liver carcinoma and hepatitis B virus infection. The sequencing input was liver tumor tissue from sampling region 2. Stated subset: tumor region T2, inferior pole.

CDR3 nucleotides: TGTGCCAGCAGCCCATCCAGGGGGGGGGTGAACACTGAAGCCTTCTTT. Translation gives CASSPSRGGVNTEAFF. The chain combines TRBV11-2 with TRBJ1-1, with 7 bases fitting TRBD1. The germline CDR1 and CDR2 sequences are SGHAT and FQNNGV. The CDR3 spans 16 residues.